The sequence of this T cell receptor (beta chain) was determined in a study of blood T cells in healthy people across ages. Across the whole study: Every two T cells gave about one barcoded beta molecule via template switching.

The sample holds a few counts of this clonotype. A sample-barcoded 5' primer and a J-beta primer mix were used in a second PCR of about 7 to 12 cycles. All samples gave at least 2.5 million CDR3-containing paired-end reads. TCRdb ran MiXCR on the 5' RACE reads and lists one entry per CDR3 protein. This table has 1.5 million or so distinct CDR3 sequences, approximately 42% appearing once. Per germline, CDR1 SGHAT and CDR2 FQNNGV. V shed 5 bases and J shed 6 bases, with 4 bases lying between them. The CDR3 is made up of 11 amino acids. At least 5.5 micrograms of total RNA were extracted per sample. The rearrangement joins TRBV11-2 to TRBJ1-4, with D hard to call. Sequencing was performed on blood. This TCR came from a woman in her late teens or twenties in good health. CDR3 DNA sequence: TGTGCCAGCAGCGTCGATGAAAAACTGTTTTTT. It translates to CASSVDEKLFF.